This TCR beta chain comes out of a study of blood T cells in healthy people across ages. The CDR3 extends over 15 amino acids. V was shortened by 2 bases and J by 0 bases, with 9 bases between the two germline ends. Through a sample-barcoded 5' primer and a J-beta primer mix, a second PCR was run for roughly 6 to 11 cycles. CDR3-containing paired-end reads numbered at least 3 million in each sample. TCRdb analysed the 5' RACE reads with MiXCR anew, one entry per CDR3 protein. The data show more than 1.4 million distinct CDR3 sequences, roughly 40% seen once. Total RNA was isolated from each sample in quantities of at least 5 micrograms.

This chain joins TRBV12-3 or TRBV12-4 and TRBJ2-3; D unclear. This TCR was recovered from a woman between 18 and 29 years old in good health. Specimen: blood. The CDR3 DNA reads TGTGCCAGCAGTTTAATAGGTCCTAGCACAGATACGCAGTATTTT. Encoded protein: CASSLIGPSTDTQYF.